Listed below are T cell receptor beta chains from one sample, sequenced in a study of cytomegalovirus exposure and HLA in healthy donors. Sequenced by immunoSEQ multiplex PCR; TCRdb stores in-frame clones only, minus some. This table has around 150,000 clones, over 80% appearing once. Sequencing used PBMCs. These TCRs come from a girl between 5 and 17 years old in good health and CMV-seropositive. CDR3s include the opening cysteine and the closing phenylalanine or tryptophan. The order of the fields is V gene, D gene, J gene, CDR3 length, clone size, CDR3 protein, CDR3 DNA. D genes are given only for firm matches. Size is stated for part of the rows, as once, few or many counts, or as a class when the clone is expanded.

v_gene: TRBV15
d_gene: .
j_gene: TRBJ1-1
len: 15
abundance: .
CDR3aa: CATSRPRTENTEAFF
CDR3nt: TGTGCCACCAGCAGGCCTCGGACAGAGAACACTGAAGCTTTCTTT

v_gene: TRBV7-2
d_gene: .
j_gene: TRBJ1-2
len: 14
abundance: .
CDR3aa: CASTEGPGGYGYTF
CDR3nt: TGTGCCAGCACCGAGGGGCCGGGGGGCTATGGCTACACCTTC

v_gene: TRBV7-7
d_gene: TRBD1
j_gene: TRBJ2-7
len: 14
abundance: .
CDR3aa: CASSVNRGHYEQYF
CDR3nt: TGTGCTAGCAGCGTTAACAGGGGGCACTACGAGCAGTACTTC

v_gene: TRBV7-3
d_gene: .
j_gene: TRBJ1-1
len: 15
abundance: .
CDR3aa: CASSLLGGEDTEAFF
CDR3nt: TGTGCCAGCAGCTTACTTGGAGGGGAGGACACTGAAGCTTTCTTT

v_gene: TRBV19
d_gene: TRBD2
j_gene: TRBJ2-1
len: 16
abundance: .
CDR3aa: CASSSRGGSQDNEQFF
CDR3nt: TGTGCCAGTAGTAGTCGTGGCGGGAGTCAGGACAATGAGCAGTTCTTC

v_gene: TRBV28
d_gene: .
j_gene: TRBJ1-1
len: 14
abundance: .
CDR3aa: CASRGDGGNTEAFF
CDR3nt: TGTGCCAGCAGGGGGGACGGGGGGAACACTGAAGCTTTCTTT

v_gene: TRBV4-1
d_gene: TRBD1
j_gene: TRBJ1-4
len: 18
abundance: .
CDR3aa: CASSLTGTGGTTNEKLFF
CDR3nt: TGCGCCAGCAGCCTCACCGGGACAGGGGGCACGACTAATGAAAAACTGTTTTTT

v_gene: TRBV29-1
d_gene: .
j_gene: TRBJ1-2
len: 14
abundance: once
CDR3aa: CSVTGLTPNYGYTF
CDR3nt: TGCAGCGTTACCGGACTCACCCCAAACTATGGCTACACCTTC

v_gene: TRBV28
d_gene: .
j_gene: TRBJ1-2
len: 14
abundance: .
CDR3aa: CASRSILAGYGYTF
CDR3nt: TGTGCCAGCAGGTCAATACTTGCTGGCTATGGCTACACCTTC

v_gene: TRBV6-6
d_gene: .
j_gene: TRBJ2-2
len: 15
abundance: .
CDR3aa: CASVREVWWTGELFF
CDR3nt: TGTGCCAGCGTCAGGGAGGTTTGGTGGACCGGGGAGCTGTTTTTT

v_gene: TRBV29-1
d_gene: TRBD2
j_gene: TRBJ2-1
len: 15
abundance: .
CDR3aa: CSVESPGLAVDEQFF
CDR3nt: TGCAGCGTTGAAAGCCCGGGACTAGCCGTCGATGAGCAGTTCTTC

v_gene: TRBV6-1
d_gene: .
j_gene: TRBJ2-7
len: 13
abundance: .
CDR3aa: CASSEVTAYEQYF
CDR3nt: TGTGCCAGCAGTGAAGTAACAGCCTACGAGCAGTACTTC

v_gene: TRBV9
d_gene: .
j_gene: TRBJ2-1
len: 16
abundance: once
CDR3aa: CASSSFSVSSYNEQFF
CDR3nt: TGTGCCAGCAGCTCTTTTAGCGTTAGCTCCTACAATGAGCAGTTCTTC

v_gene: TRBV5-1
d_gene: .
j_gene: TRBJ1-5
len: 13
abundance: once
CDR3aa: CASSLDLNQPQHF
CDR3nt: TGCGCCAGCAGCTTAGACTTGAATCAGCCCCAGCATTTT

v_gene: TRBV7-2
d_gene: .
j_gene: TRBJ1-5
len: 13
abundance: .
CDR3aa: CASEGATNQPQHF
CDR3nt: TGTGCCAGCGAAGGGGCTACAAATCAGCCCCAGCATTTT

v_gene: TRBV7-9
d_gene: TRBD1
j_gene: TRBJ1-4
len: 14
abundance: few
CDR3aa: CASSLSNRGEKLFF
CDR3nt: TGTGCCAGCAGCTTATCGAACAGGGGGGAAAAACTGTTTTTT

v_gene: TRBV15
d_gene: .
j_gene: TRBJ1-3
len: 17
abundance: .
CDR3aa: CATSREAVASSGNTIYF
CDR3nt: TGTGCCACCAGCAGAGAGGCGGTGGCAAGCTCTGGAAACACCATATATTTT

v_gene: TRBV30
d_gene: .
j_gene: TRBJ2-3
len: 14
abundance: .
CDR3aa: CASKRVGFTDTQYF
CDR3nt: TGTGCCTCTAAGCGGGTGGGGTTCACAGATACGCAGTATTTT

v_gene: TRBV5-8
d_gene: .
j_gene: TRBJ2-2
len: 14
abundance: .
CDR3aa: CASSVVGRGGELFF
CDR3nt: TGTGCCAGCAGCGTCGTGGGGCGAGGTGGGGAGCTGTTTTTT

v_gene: TRBV9
d_gene: .
j_gene: TRBJ2-3
len: 14
abundance: .
CDR3aa: CASAGPGGTDTQYF
CDR3nt: TGTGCCAGCGCTGGGCCGGGGGGCACAGATACGCAGTATTTT

v_gene: TRBV28
d_gene: TRBD1
j_gene: TRBJ2-7
len: 16
abundance: once
CDR3aa: CASIQPPGQGIYEQYF
CDR3nt: TGTGCCAGCATCCAACCGCCGGGACAGGGAATCTACGAGCAGTACTTC

v_gene: TRBV20-1
d_gene: .
j_gene: TRBJ2-1
len: 11
abundance: .
CDR3aa: CSATRGDEQFF
CDR3nt: TGCAGTGCCACCAGGGGGGATGAGCAGTTCTTC

v_gene: TRBV11-2
d_gene: TRBD2
j_gene: TRBJ2-7
len: 16
abundance: .
CDR3aa: CASSLVKRAGAYEQYF
CDR3nt: TGTGCCAGCAGCTTAGTGAAGCGAGCGGGGGCCTACGAGCAGTACTTC

v_gene: TRBV7-9
d_gene: .
j_gene: TRBJ2-2
len: 14
abundance: .
CDR3aa: CASSYLTYTGELFF
CDR3nt: TGTGCCAGCAGCTATCTGACTTACACCGGGGAGCTGTTTTTT

v_gene: TRBV27
d_gene: .
j_gene: TRBJ1-2
len: 13
abundance: .
CDR3aa: CASSLWSNYGYTF
CDR3nt: TGTGCCAGCAGTTTATGGAGCAACTATGGCTACACCTTC

v_gene: TRBV29-1
d_gene: TRBD1
j_gene: TRBJ2-5
len: 17
abundance: once
CDR3aa: CSVGDRGGVVRQETQYF
CDR3nt: TGCAGCGTTGGAGACAGGGGTGGAGTTGTGAGGCAAGAGACCCAGTACTTC

v_gene: TRBV19
d_gene: TRBD1
j_gene: TRBJ2-1
len: 14
abundance: .
CDR3aa: CASTSSGGPIRQFF
CDR3nt: TGTGCCAGTACCTCCTCAGGGGGCCCAATCCGGCAGTTCTTC

v_gene: TRBV11-2
d_gene: TRBD2
j_gene: TRBJ2-4
len: 17
abundance: .
CDR3aa: CASSSHPGTSGKNIQYF
CDR3nt: TGTGCCAGCAGCAGTCACCCGGGGACTAGCGGGAAAAACATTCAGTACTTC

v_gene: TRBV10-3
d_gene: .
j_gene: TRBJ2-7
len: 12
abundance: .
CDR3aa: CAISEWEDEQYF
CDR3nt: TGTGCCATCAGTGAGTGGGAGGACGAGCAGTACTTC

v_gene: TRBV29-1
d_gene: .
j_gene: TRBJ2-1
len: 14
abundance: .
CDR3aa: CSARAQGRGNEQFF
CDR3nt: TGCAGCGCCAGGGCCCAGGGGCGGGGGAATGAGCAGTTCTTC

v_gene: TRBV5-1
d_gene: TRBD2
j_gene: TRBJ2-3
len: 15
abundance: .
CDR3aa: CASSLGSGSWDTQYF
CDR3nt: TGCGCCAGCAGCTTGGGGAGCGGGAGCTGGGATACGCAGTATTTT

v_gene: TRBV7-6
d_gene: .
j_gene: TRBJ2-7
len: 15
abundance: .
CDR3aa: CASSLAGGQSYEQYF
CDR3nt: TGTGCCAGCAGCTTAGCGGGGGGACAGTCCTACGAGCAGTACTTC

v_gene: TRBV19
d_gene: TRBD1
j_gene: TRBJ1-1
len: 18
abundance: .
CDR3aa: CASSPQGGGQGIGTEAFF
CDR3nt: TGTGCCAGTAGTCCCCAAGGGGGAGGACAGGGAATTGGAACTGAAGCTTTCTTT

v_gene: TRBV15
d_gene: .
j_gene: TRBJ1-2
len: 16
abundance: .
CDR3aa: CATSRDFARMNYGYTF
CDR3nt: TGTGCCACCAGCAGAGATTTTGCCAGAATGAACTATGGCTACACCTTC

v_gene: TRBV7-2
d_gene: .
j_gene: TRBJ2-5
len: 16
abundance: few
CDR3aa: CASSLVGTSRQETQYF
CDR3nt: TGTGCCAGCAGCTTAGTGGGGACTTCGAGGCAAGAGACCCAGTACTTC

v_gene: TRBV2
d_gene: .
j_gene: TRBJ2-5
len: 13
abundance: .
CDR3aa: CASRREGEETQYF
CDR3nt: TGTGCCAGCAGGCGTGAGGGGGAAGAGACCCAGTACTTC

v_gene: TRBV5-4
d_gene: .
j_gene: TRBJ2-7
len: 15
abundance: .
CDR3aa: CASSFSQGFSYEQYF
CDR3nt: TGTGCCAGCAGCTTTAGCCAGGGGTTTTCCTACGAGCAGTACTTC

v_gene: TRBV2
d_gene: .
j_gene: TRBJ2-2
len: 14
abundance: few
CDR3aa: CASSGQVNTGELFF
CDR3nt: TGTGCCAGCAGTGGACAGGTGAACACCGGGGAGCTGTTTTTT

v_gene: TRBV5-8
d_gene: .
j_gene: TRBJ2-7
len: 14
abundance: .
CDR3aa: CASSLPRDFYEQYF
CDR3nt: TGTGCCAGCAGCTTGCCCCGGGATTTCTACGAGCAGTACTTC

v_gene: TRBV9
d_gene: .
j_gene: TRBJ2-1
len: 15
abundance: .
CDR3aa: CASSAERIPYNEQFF
CDR3nt: TGTGCCAGCAGCGCCGAGCGGATTCCCTACAATGAGCAGTTCTTC

v_gene: TRBV5-1
d_gene: .
j_gene: TRBJ2-2
len: 15
abundance: .
CDR3aa: CASSLGGANTGELFF
CDR3nt: TGCGCCAGCAGCTTGGGTGGGGCTAACACCGGGGAGCTGTTTTTT

v_gene: TRBV6-6
d_gene: .
j_gene: TRBJ2-3
len: 14
abundance: .
CDR3aa: CASSTRVGIDTQYF
CDR3nt: TGTGCCAGCAGTACACGGGTCGGGATCGATACGCAGTATTTT

v_gene: TRBV7-2
d_gene: .
j_gene: TRBJ1-2
len: 14
abundance: .
CDR3aa: CASSLGQWALGYTF
CDR3nt: TGTGCCAGCAGCTTAGGACAGTGGGCCCTTGGCTACACCTTC

v_gene: TRBV11-2
d_gene: TRBD1
j_gene: TRBJ1-2
len: 14
abundance: .
CDR3aa: CASSLDRAGGGYTF
CDR3nt: TGTGCCAGCAGCTTAGATCGGGCAGGGGGAGGCTACACCTTC

v_gene: TRBV5-1
d_gene: .
j_gene: TRBJ1-4
len: 14
abundance: .
CDR3aa: CASSLLGDDEKLFF
CDR3nt: TGCGCCAGCAGCTTGCTGGGAGACGATGAAAAACTGTTTTTT

v_gene: TRBV18
d_gene: .
j_gene: TRBJ2-5
len: 14
abundance: .
CDR3aa: CASSPGPGGETQYF
CDR3nt: TGTGCCAGCTCACCAGGCCCCGGAGGAGAGACCCAGTACTTC

v_gene: TRBV9
d_gene: .
j_gene: TRBJ2-3
len: 15
abundance: .
CDR3aa: CASSPVARGTDTQYF
CDR3nt: TGTGCCAGCAGCCCCGTCGCACGGGGGACAGATACGCAGTATTTT

v_gene: TRBV5-1
d_gene: .
j_gene: TRBJ1-2
len: 14
abundance: .
CDR3aa: CASSRRGSEGGYTF
CDR3nt: TGCGCCAGCAGTCGCCGAGGCAGCGAGGGTGGCTACACCTTC

v_gene: TRBV5-4
d_gene: .
j_gene: TRBJ2-7
len: 14
abundance: .
CDR3aa: CASRIYPGTYEQYF
CDR3nt: TGTGCCAGCAGGATCTACCCGGGAACCTACGAGCAGTACTTC

v_gene: TRBV7-8
d_gene: .
j_gene: TRBJ1-5
len: 15
abundance: .
CDR3aa: CASSLATARGQPQHF
CDR3nt: TGTGCCAGCAGCTTAGCGACCGCGAGAGGTCAGCCCCAGCATTTT

v_gene: TRBV29-1
d_gene: .
j_gene: TRBJ2-5
len: 12
abundance: .
CDR3aa: CSVDRDQETQYF
CDR3nt: TGCAGCGTTGATCGGGATCAAGAGACCCAGTACTTC

v_gene: TRBV6-5
d_gene: .
j_gene: TRBJ2-5
len: 15
abundance: .
CDR3aa: CASSSPRLGSETQYF
CDR3nt: TGTGCCAGCAGCTCCCCCCGGCTAGGGAGTGAGACCCAGTACTTC